The 21 T cell receptor beta chains listed next were all sequenced from one sample in a study of CD8 T cells in Susac syndrome. It was with random hexamers that 0.5 to 1 ug RNA was reverse transcribed. TCRdb re-analysed the immunoSEQ multiplex PCR reads in MiXCR, keeping a single row per CDR3 protein. This sample has 240,000 or so distinct CDR3 sequences, with less than 96% found just once. Sequencing was carried out using CD4+ T cells from PBMCs. The receptors stem from a human donor with Susac syndrome.

The V and J genes are TRBV12-3 or TRBV12-4 and TRBJ2-6; D gene ambiguous. The CDR3 consists of 13 residues. Trimming removed 6 bases at V and 3 bases at J, with 6 bases between. CDR3 DNA: TGTGCCAGCAGAGCCAATGGGGCCAACGTCCTGACTTTC. It encodes CASRANGANVLTF.

The chain links TRBV2 to TRBJ2-7, with D possibly being TRBD2 (6 bases). Trimming pared 2 bases from V and 6 bases from J, leaving 14 bases between. Looked up from germline, CDR1 is SNHLY and CDR2 is FYNNEI. CDR3 length: 14 residues. This CDR3 is CASSEFAGTPEQYF. CDR3 nucleotides: TGTGCCAGCAGTGAATTTGCGGGGACCCCCGAGCAGTACTTC.

The V call is TRBV9, the J call TRBJ1-2; perhaps TRBD1 as D (5 bases). The CDR3 runs to 14 residues. Trimming took off 3 bases at V and 4 bases at J, with 13 bases between the two ends. CDR1 SGDLS and CDR2 YYNGEE come from the germline V gene. CDR3 in amino acids: CASSGLGETYGYTF. DNA of the CDR3: TGTGCCAGCAGCGGGCTGGGGGAAACCTATGGCTACACCTTC.

V usage is TRBV2 and J usage is TRBJ2-2; 9 bases line up with TRBD1. V was pared by 5 bases and J by 8 bases, with 9 bases of the junction left unmatched. The CDR3 contains 15 residues. The germline CDR1 and CDR2 sequences are SNHLY and FYNNEI. The CDR3 nucleotides are TGTGCCAGCAGTCCGGGACAGGGCATGTTGGGGGAGCTGTTTTTT. It translates to CASSPGQGMLGELFF.

The genes are TRBV28 and TRBJ1-5; D ambiguous. Germline loops: CDR1 MDHEN, CDR2 SYDVKM. Between the trimmed V and J ends, which lost 5 bases and 9 bases, there was a span of 17 bases. The length of the CDR3 is 14 residues. This CDR3 is CASSTPRLIRPQHF. The CDR3 coding sequence is TGTGCCAGCAGTACACCCCGCCTGATAAGGCCCCAGCATTTT.

DNA for the CDR3: TGCAGCGTTGCGAGGGAGGCGGCAAGAACAGATACGCAGTATTTT. Its protein is CSVAREAARTDTQYF. The gene calls are TRBV29-1 and TRBJ2-3, with D possibly being TRBD2 (6 bases). The CDR3 extends over 15 amino acids. Per the germline V gene, CDR1 is SQVTM and CDR2 is ANQGSEA. Trimming removed 4 bases from V and 3 bases from J, with 17 bases in between.

This rearrangement joins TRBV7-9 to TRBJ1-2, with TRBD1 matching 12 bases. V lost 6 bases to trimming and J lost 12 bases; unmatched junction nucleotides: 11. Germline lookup yields CDR1 SEHNR and CDR2 FQNEAQ (reference sequence). The CDR3 totals 14 residues. The CDR3 here is CASRDTGTGGKNTF. CDR3 nucleotides: TGTGCCAGCAGGGATACCGGGACAGGGGGCAAAAACACCTTC.

This rearrangement joins TRBV14 to TRBJ1-3; D is ambiguous. V was pared by 2 bases and J by 0 bases, with 2 bases between. The CDR3 is 13 amino acids. CDR1 is SGHDN, CDR2 FVKESK, per germline. The CDR3 region is CASSQPSGNTIYF. The CDR3 DNA is TGTGCCAGCAGCCAACCCTCTGGAAACACCATATATTTT.

The chain uses TRBV18 and TRBJ2-5; D gene unclear. Between the trimmed V and J ends, which lost 4 bases and 5 bases, there was a span of 11 bases. This CDR3 contains 13 residues. Germline CDR1 and CDR2: KGHSH and LQKENI. The CDR3 reads CASSRIWTETQYF. The CDR3 DNA reads TGTGCCAGCTCACGGATTTGGACCGAGACCCAGTACTTC.

Only one count was recorded for this clonotype. The J gene is TRBJ2-2, the V gene TRBV4-2, with TRBD2 matching over 11 bases. V shed 1 base, J shed 0 bases, and the junction held 7 bases outside the gene matches. Per germline, CDR1 LGHNA and CDR2 YNFKEQ. The CDR3 is made up of 19 amino acids. The CDR3, as DNA: TGTGCCAGCAGCCAAGGCTTTCAGACTAGCGGGACGAACACCGGGGAGCTGTTTTTT. Translating it yields CASSQGFQTSGTNTGELFF.

The V gene is TRBV23-1, the J gene TRBJ1-2, with D tentatively TRBD1 (6 bases). TRBV23-1 is an ORF for which the function is uncertain. This CDR3 contains 13 residues. V shed 3 bases and J shed 8 bases, with 13 bases lying between them. The CDR3 here is CASSQAGAGGYTF. Here the CDR3 DNA reads TGCGCCAGCAGTCAGGCAGGGGCCGGGGGCTACACCTTC.

The chain joins TRBV20-1 to TRBJ1-2; 7 bases are shared with TRBD1. The CDR3 has 12 amino acids. V was pared by 5 bases and J by 1 base, with 1 base of the junction left unmatched. The germline V gene has CDR1 DFQATT and CDR2 SNEGSKA (reference sequence). The CDR3 DNA is TGCAGTGCTCGGGACAGTAACTATGGCTACACCTTC. It is translated as CSARDSNYGYTF.

The V and J genes are TRBV5-6 and TRBJ1-5; TRBD1 aligns across 11 bases. V lost 1 base, J lost 4 bases, and 7 bases stayed unmatched. In germline, CDR1 is SGHDT, CDR2 YYEEEE. This CDR3 contains 17 residues. In DNA, the CDR3 is TGTGCCAGCAGCTTGTGGACAGGGGGCCATCTGAATCAGCCCCAGCATTTT. Protein sequence: CASSLWTGGHLNQPQHF. Together with reference TRBV5-6 and TRBJ1-5, the CDR3 gives the full variable domain: DAGVTQSPTHLIKTRGQQVTLRCSPKSGHDTVSWYQQALGQGPQFIFQYYEEEERQRGNFPDRFSGHQFPNYSSELNVNALLLGDSALYLCASSLWTGGHLNQPQHFGDGTRLSIL.

The chain recombines TRBV29-1 with TRBJ2-5; unclear D gene. The germline V gene encodes CDR1 SQVTM and CDR2 ANQGSEA. Deletions cut 4 bases from V and 2 bases from J, with 8 bases between. The CDR3 contains 12 residues. The CDR3 protein is CSVVAGQETQYF. DNA for the CDR3: TGCAGCGTTGTTGCTGGACAAGAGACCCAGTACTTC. Based on the CDR3 plus reference TRBV29-1 and TRBJ2-5, the full variable domain is SAVISQKPSRDICQRGTSLTIQCQVDSQVTMMFWYRQQPGQSLTLIATANQGSEATYESGFVIDKFPISRPNLTFSTLTVSNMSPEDSSIYLCSVVAGQETQYFGPGTRLLVL.

The CDR3 DNA reads TGCGCCAGCAGCAGGGGACAGGGGGACAATGAGCAGTTCTTC. Its translation is CASSRGQGDNEQFF. The genes are TRBV5-1 and TRBJ2-1, with 11 bases fitting TRBD1. CDR3 length: 14 residues. Losses at the gene ends were 4 bases for V and 5 bases for J; bases not matched to a gene: 2. Germline CDR1 is SGHRS and CDR2 is YFSETQ.

The chain uses TRBV21-1 and TRBJ2-7. TRBV21-1 is annotated as a pseudogene. CDR3 length equals 15 residues. CDR3 loop: CASSKLRNSSYEQYF. The CDR3 DNA reads as TGTGCCAGCAGCAAATTACGTAACAGTTCCTACGAGCAGTACTTC.

The chain joins TRBV10-3 to TRBJ1-5, with TRBD1 identical over 7 bases. The CDR3 extends over 14 amino acids. Germline V lookup: CDR1 ENHRY, CDR2 SYGVKD. The junction had 1 base not matched to a gene; V was cut back by 2 bases and J by 3 bases. The CDR3 DNA follows: TGTGCCATCAGTGAGGACAGGGACAATCAGCCCCAGCATTTT. Translating it yields CAISEDRDNQPQHF.

The chain combines TRBV5-1 with TRBJ1-1; D call uncertain. V dropped 1 base and J dropped 3 bases, with 10 bases sitting between them. The germline CDR1 and CDR2 sequences are SGHRS and YFSETQ. CDR3 length equals 14 residues. The CDR3 sequence: CASSLRDGYTEAFF. Written as DNA, the CDR3 is TGCGCCAGCAGCTTGCGAGACGGATACACTGAAGCTTTCTTT.

This chain uses TRBV7-9 with TRBJ1-1; D is perhaps TRBD1 (5 bases). CDR1 SEHNR and CDR2 FQNEAQ come from the germline V gene (reference sequence). The CDR3 sequence is 16 residues long. The V gene lost 5 bases and the J gene lost 4 bases, with 20 bases spanning the gap. The CDR3 spells CASSPRGAGSGTEAFF. Here the CDR3 DNA reads TGTGCCAGCAGCCCTAGAGGGGCCGGGTCTGGCACTGAAGCTTTCTTT.

The chain uses TRBV30 and TRBJ1-1; D unresolved. Germline loops: CDR1 GTSNPN, CDR2 SVGIG (reference sequence). Trimming removed 2 bases from V and 0 bases from J, with 7 bases in between. The CDR3 sequence is 13 residues long. The CDR3 sequence is CAWSPGVNTEAFF. CDR3 nucleotide sequence: TGTGCCTGGAGTCCTGGCGTGAACACTGAAGCTTTCTTT.

The rearrangement uses TRBV29-1 and TRBJ1-2; 8 positions agree with TRBD1. From germline, CDR1 is SQVTM and CDR2 ANQGSEA. The CDR3 covers 14 residues. This CDR3 reads CARMGSGGAYGYTF. CDR3 coding DNA: TGCGCGAGAATGGGGTCAGGGGGCGCCTATGGCTACACCTTC. Full variable domain (missing parts from reference TRBV29-1 and TRBJ1-2): SAVISQKPSRDICQRGTSLTIQCQVDSQVTMMFWYRQQPGQSLTLIATANQGSEATYESGFVIDKFPISRPNLTFSTLTVSNMSPEDSSIYLCARMGSGGAYGYTFGSGTRLTVV.